This TCR beta chain comes out of a study of blood T cells in healthy people across ages. Study-wide points: A roughly linear age-dependent decrease characterized TCR beta diversity per million T cells.

The germline V gene has CDR1 SEHNR and CDR2 FQNEAQ (reference sequence). The junction had 7 bases not matched to a gene; V was cut back by 4 bases and J by 7 bases. The CDR3 extends over 15 amino acids. This clonotype appeared a single time. Antigen specificity is unknown. Primers used in a second PCR of roughly 6 to 12 cycles were a sample-barcoded 5' primer and a J-beta primer mix. TCRdb reprocessed the 5' RACE reads with MiXCR, giving one entry per CDR3 protein. The data contain 1 million or so distinct CDR3 sequences, 40% to 55% of them seen just once; the ten biggest clones take up approximately 17%.

V is TRBV7-9 and J is TRBJ1-1; 12 bases align to TRBD1. Sequenced sample: blood. This clonotype originated in a woman aged 55-69 years in good health. CDR3 residues: CASSYGDRGHGEAFF. DNA of the CDR3: TGTGCCAGCAGCTACGGGGACAGGGGGCATGGTGAAGCTTTCTTT.